Following are 14 T cell receptor beta chains from one sample sequenced in a study of PD-1 blockade in classical Hodgkin lymphoma (dated by TCRdb to 2020 to 2022). The meaning of the sample's time point label: cycle 4 day 1 (C4D1), after about 6 weeks of nivolumab. Relapse after autologous stem cell transplantation had occurred in all trial patients, and cohorts A, B and C were distinguished by prior brentuximab vedotin exposure. Magnetic negative selection with a Miltenyi CD8+ T cell isolation kit was used to purify CD8+ T cells from thawed PBMCs. Library method: the immunoSEQ multiplex PCR assay. The clones in this table, taken by TCRdb from immuneACCESS, are in-frame only. Not every clone is retained; where verified, under half of the shortfall comes from an unresolved V gene, and the cause of the rest is unknown. In all, the sample holds about 8,400 clones, and around 84% of those were seen once. The top ten clones comprise around 26% of the sample.

The sample was CD8+ T cells from blood, taken before the fourth cycle of nivolumab. The receptors originated from a human donor with classical Hodgkin lymphoma.

The V call is TRBV6-5, the J call TRBJ2-5; the D is unclear. CDR1 and CDR2 from the germline V gene are MNHEY and SVGAGI. Trimming pared 0 bases from V and 4 bases from J, leaving 3 bases between. The CDR3 contains 12 residues. Here the CDR3 DNA reads TGTGCCAGCAGTTACTCAGGAGAGACCCAGTACTTC. Translation: CASSYSGETQYF.

The V gene is TRBV27, the J gene TRBJ2-7, with a possible D match to TRBD2 (6 bases). The CDR3 loop spans 13 amino acids. Trimming stripped 8 bases from V and 0 bases from J, with 11 bases between. Per germline, CDR1 MNHEY and CDR2 SMNVEV (reference sequence). The CDR3 coding sequence is TGTGCCAGCGGTCGGGGGTTCTCCTACGAGCAGTACTTC. Its protein product is CASGRGFSYEQYF.

The rearrangement joins TRBV28 to TRBJ2-1; 8 positions agree with TRBD2. This CDR3 region has 16 residues. V shed 6 bases and J 5 bases; nucleotides not matched to a gene: 12. Looked up from germline, CDR1 is MDHEN and CDR2 is SYDVKM. As DNA, the CDR3 is TGTGCCAGCAGCTTCCTCGCTAGCGGGCCGAACAATGAGCAGTTCTTC. It is translated as CASSFLASGPNNEQFF.

In its sample, this clone is medium-sized. This chain connects TRBV27 to TRBJ2-3; 11 bases are a match to TRBD2. The CDR3 length is 15 residues. Germline V gene sequence: CDR1 MNHEY, CDR2 SMNVEV (reference sequence). The junction had 5 bases not matched to a gene; V was cut back by 3 bases and J by 6 bases. The CDR3 coding sequence is TGTGCCAGCAGTTTGCCTAGCGGGGGGCGGGATACGCAGTATTTT. Protein: CASSLPSGGRDTQYF.

The chain has TRBV7-6 and TRBJ2-2; TRBD1 aligns across 8 bases. The CDR3 is made up of 15 amino acids. Germline V gene lookup returns CDR1 SGHVS and CDR2 FNYEAQ. V gave up 10 bases and J gave up 5 bases; unmatched junction bases: 12. The CDR3 DNA is TGTGCCACGGGACGGACAGGGTGGGGAACCGGGGAGCTGTTTTTT. Translating gives CATGRTGWGTGELFF.

The V call is TRBV18, the J call TRBJ1-2; D unclear. Trimming removed 0 bases at V and 3 bases at J, with 5 bases between. Germline V gives CDR1 KGHSH, CDR2 LQKENI. The CDR3 spans 13 residues. In DNA form, the CDR3 reads TGTGCCAGCTCACCACCAGGATACTATGGCTACACCTTC. It encodes CASSPPGYYGYTF. Filled out from reference TRBV18 and TRBJ1-2, the complete variable domain reads NAGVMQNPRHLVRRRGQEARLRCSPMKGHSHVYWYRQLPEEGLKFMVYLQKENIIDESGMPKERFSAEFPKEGPSILRIQQVVRGDSAAYFCASSPPGYYGYTFGSGTRLTVV.

This clone has just one count. The CDR3: CASSPQGNPYEQYF. The CDR3 region has the DNA TGCGCCAGCAGTCCCCAGGGAAACCCCTACGAGCAGTACTTC. V usage is TRBV5-1 and J usage is TRBJ2-7; D might be TRBD1 (5 bases). V lost 5 bases to trimming and J lost 2 bases, with 14 bases between them. Germline loops: CDR1 SGHRS, CDR2 YFSETQ. This CDR3 is built from 14 residues.

A word on this clone: The junction departs from the called germline gene at one end, perhaps through a read error. The rearrangement links TRBV11-2 to TRBJ1-1; 8 nucleotides match TRBD1. Germline lookup yields CDR1 SGHAT and CDR2 FQNNGV. The CDR3 runs 14 residues. The CDR3 sequence is CASSGTGGNAEAFF. In DNA form, the CDR3 reads TGTGCCAGCAGCGGTACAGGGGGGAACGCTGAAGCTTTCTTT.

V gene TRBV5-5 combines with J gene TRBJ1-4; TRBD1 might be the D (5 bases). Germline V gene data show CDR1 as SGHKS and CDR2 as YYEKEE (reference sequence). The CDR3 runs to 16 residues. The V end lost 0 bases, the J end lost 4 bases, and 13 bases lay between the germline ends. CDR3 sequence (DNA): TGTGCCAGCAGCTTGGGGCAGGGAGGAGGTAATGAAAAACTGTTTTTT. It translates to CASSLGQGGGNEKLFF.

The V and J genes are TRBV19 and TRBJ1-1; D is undetermined. Germline V gives CDR1 LNHDA, CDR2 SQIVND (reference sequence). The CDR3 consists of 15 residues. Trimming shortened V by 6 bases and J by 1 base, and 15 bases separated the two germline ends. This chain's CDR3 is CASSILSHGNTEAFF. The CDR3 DNA is TGTGCCAGTAGCATTCTATCCCACGGGAACACTGAAGCTTTCTTT.

V is TRBV18 and J is TRBJ2-1, with TRBD2 as a possible D gene (5 bases). Germline-derived CDR1 and CDR2 are KGHSH and LQKENI. Deletions cut 3 bases from V and 10 bases from J, with 16 bases between. This CDR3 is built from 14 residues. CDR3 nucleotide sequence: TGTGCCAGCTCACCTGGTGCTAGCCCCTTGGAGCAGTTCTTC. This codes for CASSPGASPLEQFF.

V gene TRBV6-1 combines with J gene TRBJ2-4, with 7 nucleotides matching TRBD1. Trimming at V came to 5 bases and at J to 6 bases, leaving 10 bases not matched to a gene. CDR3 length equals 15 residues. CDR1 MNHNS and CDR2 SASEGT come from the germline V gene. The CDR3 here is CASSQNRGGGNIQYF. CDR3 bases: TGTGCCAGCAGTCAAAACAGGGGTGGTGGAAACATTCAGTACTTC.

The CDR3: CASSLRKSAGYEQYF. CDR3 sequence (DNA): TGTGCCAGCAGTTTAAGGAAATCGGCGGGCTACGAGCAGTACTTC. This sequence joins TRBV27 and TRBJ2-7; D possibly corresponds to TRBD2 (5 bases). Trimming took off 2 bases at V and 3 bases at J, with 14 bases between the two ends. Germline V gene sequence: CDR1 MNHEY, CDR2 SMNVEV (reference sequence). The CDR3 contains 15 residues.

The chain links TRBV14 to TRBJ1-1; weak D call: TRBD1 (5 bases). Looked up from germline, CDR1 is SGHDN and CDR2 is FVKESK. The CDR3 covers 14 residues. Trimming left V 3 bases short and J 3 bases short, with 11 bases between. The CDR3 DNA follows: TGTGCCAGCAGCCATCTAGGGGATTACACTGAAGCTTTCTTT. Translating it yields CASSHLGDYTEAFF.